Each of the 31 T cell receptor beta chains below was sequenced from the same sample in a study of blood T cell repertoires in COVID-19. Profiling relied on immunoSEQ multiplex PCR, and the TCRdb table lists in-frame clones only, not all of them. The profile shows approximately 200,000 clones, around 87% of them singletons. Specimen: peripheral blood. The receptors shown here come from a woman in her twenties or thirties with active or convalescent COVID-19.

This chain links TRBV7-9 with TRBJ1-1; 8 nucleotides agree with TRBD1. The CDR3 totals 16 residues. The germline gives CDR1 SEHNR, CDR2 FQNEAQ (reference sequence). V trimming: 3 bases; J trimming: 3 bases; junction bases outside the gene matches: 9. The CDR3 is CASSFLFRTGYTEAFF. The CDR3 nucleotides read TGTGCCAGCAGCTTTTTGTTCCGGACAGGGTACACTGAAGCTTTCTTT.

The chain links TRBV10-3 to TRBJ1-2; the D gene is possibly TRBD1 (5 bases). This CDR3 spans 13 amino acids. Between the trimmed V and J ends, which lost 4 bases and 3 bases, there was a span of 9 bases. The germline V gene has CDR1 ENHRY and CDR2 SYGVKD. The CDR3 loop reads CAISAGRDYGYTF. For the CDR3, the DNA is TGTGCCATCAGTGCCGGCAGGGACTATGGCTACACCTTC.

The gene calls are TRBV5-1 and TRBJ1-3; D unclear. This CDR3 contains 14 residues. V lost 4 bases to trimming and J lost 3 bases, with 11 bases between them. Germline-derived CDR1 and CDR2 are SGHRS and YFSETQ. DNA of the CDR3: TGCGCCAGCAGCAACCATGATAGTGGAAACACCATATATTTT. Translated: CASSNHDSGNTIYF. The variable domain in full, with the rest retrieved from reference TRBV5-1 and TRBJ1-3, is KAGVTQTPRYLIKTRGQQVTLSCSPISGHRSVSWYQQTPGQGLQFLFEYFSETQRNKGNFPGRFSGRQFSNSRSEMNVSTLELGDSALYLCASSNHDSGNTIYFGEGSWLTVV.

The CDR3 DNA reads TGCAGTGCTAGTGAGGGTGCGAGGGGCAATCAGCCCCAGCATTTT. Translation gives CSASEGARGNQPQHF. V gene TRBV20-1 combines with J gene TRBJ1-5; D is unresolved. Trimming cost V 3 bases and J 2 bases, with 14 bases left between them. In germline, CDR1 is DFQATT, CDR2 SNEGSKA (reference sequence). The CDR3 has 15 amino acids.

The chain uses TRBV19 and TRBJ1-4; possible D gene TRBD1, 6 bases. Germline V gene data show CDR1 as LNHDA and CDR2 as SQIVND (reference sequence). CDR3 length: 16 amino acids. Trimming stripped 5 bases from V and 0 bases from J, with 13 bases between. The CDR3 sequence is CASSYDRIATNEKLFF. The CDR3 bases are TGTGCCAGTAGTTACGACAGGATTGCAACTAATGAAAAACTGTTTTTT. Using reference TRBV19 and TRBJ1-4 for the parts outside the CDR3, the full variable domain is DGGITQSPKYLFRKEGQNVTLSCEQNLNHDAMYWYRQDPGQGLRLIYYSQIVNDFQKGDIAEGYSVSREKKESFPLTVTSAQKNPTAFYLCASSYDRIATNEKLFFGSGTQLSVL.

J is TRBJ2-6 and V is TRBV4-1; weak D call: TRBD2 (5 bases). The CDR3 runs 19 residues. The germline V gene has CDR1 MGHRA and CDR2 YSYEKL. The V end was cut by 3 bases, the J end by 0 bases, with 18 bases between. The CDR3 sequence is CASSQIPHGNPSGANVLTF. As DNA, the CDR3 is TGCGCCAGCAGCCAGATCCCTCACGGGAACCCCTCTGGGGCCAACGTCCTGACTTTC.

The chain uses TRBV18 and TRBJ1-5; D not resolved. The CDR3 is 15 amino acids. Trimming took 2 bases from V and 0 from J, leaving 8 bases between them. Germline V gives CDR1 KGHSH, CDR2 LQKENI. The CDR3 region is CASSPAGLSNQPQHF. CDR3 nucleotide sequence: TGTGCCAGCTCACCAGCAGGCCTTAGCAATCAGCCCCAGCATTTT.

The chain joins TRBV18 to TRBJ1-1; D possibly corresponds to TRBD1 (5 bases). There are 13 residues in the CDR3. V dropped 4 bases and J dropped 5 bases, with 11 bases sitting between them. The germline gives CDR1 KGHSH, CDR2 LQKENI. The CDR3 here is CASSQLGGTEAFF. CDR3 nucleotide sequence: TGTGCCAGCTCACAACTTGGGGGGACTGAAGCTTTCTTT. The full variable domain, completed using reference TRBV18 and TRBJ1-1, is NAGVMQNPRHLVRRRGQEARLRCSPMKGHSHVYWYRQLPEEGLKFMVYLQKENIIDESGMPKERFSAEFPKEGPSILRIQQVVRGDSAAYFCASSQLGGTEAFFGQGTRLTVV.

This clone was observed a handful of times. The sample has other DNA sequences that encode this CDR3 too. The rearrangement joins TRBV4-1 to TRBJ1-5, with D unresolved. The V and J ends lost 0 bases and 2 bases respectively, with 8 bases between them. Germline V gene sequence: CDR1 MGHRA, CDR2 YSYEKL. This CDR3 is built from 15 residues. Here the CDR3 reads CASSQDRAGNQPQHF. CDR3 DNA: TGCGCCAGCAGCCAAGATCGTGCAGGCAATCAGCCCCAGCATTTT.

CDR3 residues: CASRTGGGYTF. The CDR3 DNA reads as TGTGCCAGCAGGACAGGGGGAGGCTACACCTTC. The chain employs TRBV6-5 and TRBJ1-2; 9 nucleotides line up with TRBD1. V was clipped by 6 bases and J by 8 bases; unmatched bases: 1. The CDR3 contains 11 residues. CDR1 MNHEY and CDR2 SVGAGI come from the germline V gene.

This clone was counted only a few times. V usage is TRBV7-9 and J usage is TRBJ1-2, with D possibly TRBD1 on 6 matching bases. The CDR3 consists of 16 residues. V was trimmed by 5 bases and J by 4 bases, leaving 20 bases between them. The germline V gene has CDR1 SEHNR and CDR2 FQNEAQ (reference sequence). The CDR3 spells CASSHGLAGESYGYTF. CDR3 bases: TGTGCCAGCAGCCACGGGCTGGCAGGGGAGAGCTATGGCTACACCTTC.

The rearrangement uses TRBV2 and TRBJ2-7, with D perhaps TRBD2 (5 bases). The germline V gene encodes CDR1 SNHLY and CDR2 FYNNEI. Trimming took 1 base from V and 1 from J, leaving 8 bases between them. The CDR3 contains 14 residues. CDR3 sequence reads: CASSEVRGSYEQYF. The CDR3 DNA follows: TGTGCCAGCAGTGAAGTTCGCGGGTCCTACGAGCAGTACTTC.

This clone has a handful of counts. The chain joins TRBV5-1 to TRBJ1-2; 8 bases fit TRBD1. CDR3 size: 14 residues. Trimming took 1 base from V and 3 from J; bases not matched to a gene: 2. Germline-derived CDR1 and CDR2 are SGHRS and YFSETQ. The CDR3 DNA is TGCGCCAGCAGCTTGCAGGGGGCGGACTATGGCTACACCTTC. Its translation is CASSLQGADYGYTF.

The chain combines TRBV3-1 (or the pseudogene TRBV3-2) with TRBJ1-2; a possible D gene is TRBD1 (5 bases). The CDR3 is 14 amino acids. Deletions cut 2 bases from V and 4 bases from J, with 11 bases between. Germline V gene lookup returns CDR1 LGHDT and CDR2 YNNKEL (reference sequence). CDR3 DNA sequence: TGTGCCAGCAGCCAAACCCACAGGTTCTATGGCTACACCTTC. Its translation is CASSQTHRFYGYTF.

The V and J genes are TRBV3-1 (or the pseudogene TRBV3-2) and TRBJ2-5; D is unclear. This CDR3 contains 13 residues. V was shortened by 0 bases and J by 4 bases, with 6 bases between the two germline ends. Germline CDR1 reads LGHDT; CDR2 reads YNNKEL (reference sequence). The CDR3 coding sequence is TGTGCCAGCAGCCAAGATTTTCGAGAGACCCAGTACTTC. Translated: CASSQDFRETQYF.

This clone was counted between two and nine times. The chain is built from TRBV23-1 and TRBJ1-1; no clear D gene. TRBV23-1 is assigned to the ORF class and has an uncertain function. This CDR3 spans 15 amino acids. The V gene lost 0 bases and the J gene lost 5 bases, with 13 bases spanning the gap. DNA for the CDR3: TGCGCCAGCAGTCAATCGGTCCCGGGGAGGACTGAAGCTTTCTTT. It encodes CASSQSVPGRTEAFF.

V and J are TRBV5-6 and TRBJ1-1; maybe TRBD1 (5 bases). V lost 4 bases and J 7 bases, leaving 26 bases between the germline ends. CDR3 length equals 17 residues. CDR1 is SGHDT and CDR2 is YYEEEE in the germline V gene. The CDR3 nucleotides read TGTGCCAGCAGCAAAGGGGAGGGGATTTGGGGTTTAGGTGAAGCTTTCTTT. It specifies CASSKGEGIWGLGEAFF.

The V and J genes are TRBV11-3 and TRBJ2-1; no definite D call. Per the germline V gene, CDR1 is SGHNT and CDR2 is YENEEA. This CDR3 spans 12 amino acids. Trimming took off 5 bases at V and 9 bases at J, with 11 bases between the two ends. The CDR3: CASSLLIREQFF. In DNA, the CDR3 is TGTGCCAGCAGCCTACTTATCCGTGAGCAGTTCTTC.

This clone came up a few times. The rearrangement joins TRBV12-5 to TRBJ1-1, with D possibly matching TRBD1 (6 bases). The germline V gene has CDR1 LGHNT and CDR2 FRNRAP. Trimming removed 3 bases at V and 0 bases at J, with 14 bases between. This CDR3 region has 16 residues. CDR3 protein: CASGFVGGRMNTEAFF. CDR3 coding DNA: TGTGCTAGTGGTTTTGTGGGGGGGCGGATGAACACTGAAGCTTTCTTT.

The rearrangement links TRBV11-2 to TRBJ1-5; no clear D gene. V was clipped by 1 base and J by 6 bases, with 7 bases between them. The CDR3 covers 13 residues. CDR1 SGHAT and CDR2 FQNNGV come from the germline V gene. The CDR3 bases are TGTGCCAGCAGCTTAGGAGGGCTTCAGCCCCAGCATTTT. Encoded protein: CASSLGGLQPQHF. The full variable domain, its missing parts supplied by reference TRBV11-2 and TRBJ1-5, is EAGVAQSPRYKIIEKRQSVAFWCNPISGHATLYWYQQILGQGPKLLIQFQNNGVVDDSQLPKDRFSAERLKGVDSTLKIQPAKLEDSAVYLCASSLGGLQPQHFGDGTRLSIL.

The chain couples TRBV6-5 to TRBJ1-6, with 10 bases that match TRBD1. Looked up from germline, CDR1 is MNHEY and CDR2 is SVGAGI. J gave up 9 bases and V 3 bases, and 8 bases lay outside the gene matches. The CDR3 spans 16 residues. The CDR3 bases are TGTGCCAGCAGTTATCTCGGACAGGGGGTAGGTTCACCCCTCCACTTT. Translating gives CASSYLGQGVGSPLHF.

This chain uses TRBV4-1 with TRBJ2-6, with 10 bases identical to TRBD1. Looked up from germline, CDR1 is MGHRA and CDR2 is YSYEKL. The CDR3 length is 19 residues. The V gene end was trimmed by 0 bases and the J gene end by 5 bases; junction bases not matched to a gene: 10. DNA of the CDR3: TGCGCCAGCAGCCAAGAATTTGAGGGACAGGGGTCAAGGGCCAACGTCCTGACTTTC. Translated: CASSQEFEGQGSRANVLTF.

This clone was observed a single time. The chain links TRBV18 to TRBJ1-5; D perhaps matches TRBD1 (5 bases). CDR3 length equals 14 residues. The germline gives CDR1 KGHSH, CDR2 LQKENI. V was pared by 4 bases and J by 1 base, with 8 bases between. Here the CDR3 reads CASSRGGSNQPQHF. The CDR3 nucleotides are TGTGCCAGCTCACGGGGGGGAAGCAATCAGCCCCAGCATTTT. Together with reference TRBV18 and TRBJ1-5, the CDR3 gives the full variable domain: NAGVMQNPRHLVRRRGQEARLRCSPMKGHSHVYWYRQLPEEGLKFMVYLQKENIIDESGMPKERFSAEFPKEGPSILRIQQVVRGDSAAYFCASSRGGSNQPQHFGDGTRLSIL.

The chain's CDR3 is CASSEGQGSIGELFF. Written as DNA, the CDR3 is TGTGCCAGCAGCGAGGGACAGGGGAGTATCGGGGAGCTGTTTTTT. The chain couples TRBV9 to TRBJ2-2, with 10 bases aligning to TRBD1. The germline V gene encodes CDR1 SGDLS and CDR2 YYNGEE. V trimming: 3 bases; J trimming: 7 bases; junction bases outside the gene matches: 6. The CDR3 extends over 15 amino acids.

The chain carries TRBV19 and TRBJ2-1, with 16 bases aligning to TRBD2. The CDR3 contains 14 residues. Germline values: CDR1 LNHDA, CDR2 SQIVND (reference sequence). The J segment lost 9 bases and the V segment lost 11 bases, leaving 7 bases of the junction unmatched. The CDR3 sequence is CASRGLAGGGEQFF. The CDR3 nucleotides are TGTGCCTCGAGGGGACTAGCGGGAGGGGGTGAGCAGTTCTTC.

V and J are TRBV3-1 (or the pseudogene TRBV3-2) and TRBJ2-5; weak D call: TRBD1 (6 bases). The CDR3 is 14 amino acids. Trimming took 3 bases from V and 2 from J, leaving 10 bases between them. Looked up from germline, CDR1 is LGHDT and CDR2 is YNNKEL (reference sequence). The CDR3 spells CASSQWTAQETQYF. The CDR3 DNA sequence: TGTGCCAGCAGCCAGTGGACAGCACAAGAGACCCAGTACTTC.

The chain couples TRBV19 to TRBJ1-1; TRBD1 aligns across 8 bases. Germline V gives CDR1 LNHDA, CDR2 SQIVND (reference sequence). This CDR3 has 14 amino acids. After removal of 5 bases from V and 5 bases from J, the junction contained 7 bases not matched to a gene. The CDR3 region has the DNA TGTGCCAGTAGTGCCCGGACAGGGCGGACTGAAGCTTTCTTT. Protein: CASSARTGRTEAFF. The full variable domain, in which reference TRBV19 and TRBJ1-1 provide the parts outside the CDR3, is DGGITQSPKYLFRKEGQNVTLSCEQNLNHDAMYWYRQDPGQGLRLIYYSQIVNDFQKGDIAEGYSVSREKKESFPLTVTSAQKNPTAFYLCASSARTGRTEAFFGQGTRLTVV.

V is TRBV3-1 (or the pseudogene TRBV3-2) and J is TRBJ2-2; 8 bases map to TRBD1. J gave up 5 bases and V 0 bases, and 11 bases lay outside the gene matches. The germline CDR1 and CDR2 sequences are LGHDT and YNNKEL (reference sequence). The CDR3 is 18 residues long. This CDR3 reads CASSQDSGSTGDTGELFF. The CDR3 nucleotides are TGTGCCAGCAGCCAAGATTCGGGGTCGACAGGGGATACCGGGGAGCTGTTTTTT.

This chain connects TRBV5-1 to TRBJ2-3; D may be TRBD2 (6 bases). V gave up 5 bases and J gave up 0 bases, with 10 bases separating them. This CDR3 spans 14 amino acids. The germline gives CDR1 SGHRS, CDR2 YFSETQ. CDR3 residues: CASRPGTSTDTQYF. The CDR3, as DNA: TGCGCCAGCAGACCGGGGACTAGCACAGATACGCAGTATTTT.

V and J are TRBV19 and TRBJ2-5; the D gene is possibly TRBD2 (6 bases). V was clipped by 2 bases and J by 1 base, with 14 bases between them. Germline CDR1 and CDR2: LNHDA and SQIVND (reference sequence). This CDR3 comprises 16 residues. The CDR3 DNA reads TGTGCCAGTAGTATATTCTCGGCTAGCGCCCAAGAGACCCAGTACTTC. As protein: CASSIFSASAQETQYF.

CDR3 residues: CASSGPTGYEQYF. DNA of the CDR3: TGTGCCAGCAGTGGACCGACAGGGTACGAGCAGTACTTC. The rearrangement uses TRBV25-1 and TRBJ2-7; 7 bases agree with TRBD1. The CDR3 sequence is 13 residues long. Germline V CDR1 and CDR2: MGHDK, SYGVNS. The J segment lost 4 bases and the V segment lost 4 bases, leaving 4 bases of the junction unmatched.